A selection of T cell receptor beta chains follows, all from one sample in a study of beta chain features in type 1 diabetes. Libraries were prepared by immunoSEQ multiplex PCR; TCRdb keeps only in-frame clonotypes and omits some of them. Of fewer than 300,000 clones in the sample, 20% were seen once. The sequenced material came from naive CD4+ T cells from blood. The origin of the receptors is a middle-aged woman with type 1 diabetes. Both conserved end residues are part of each CDR3. Fields, in order: V gene, clone size, D gene, J gene, CDR3 protein, CDR3 DNA. A D gene is named only where the DNA matches it firmly. The size entry is marked missing in some rows and otherwise reads once, few, many or a size class.

V: TRBV6-5
size: NA
D: NA
J: TRBJ1-5
CDR3: CASSYGGNQPQHF
DNA: TGTGCCAGCAGTTACGGGGGGAATCAGCCCCAGCATTTT

V: TRBV14
size: few
D: TRBD1
J: TRBJ1-2
CDR3: CASSRQGQGAFGYTF
DNA: TGTGCCAGCAGCCGCCAGGGACAGGGGGCTTTTGGCTACACCTTC

V: TRBV7-3
size: NA
D: NA
J: TRBJ2-2
CDR3: CASSPMGSTGELFF
DNA: TGTGCCAGCAGCCCCATGGGGAGCACCGGGGAGCTGTTTTTT

V: TRBV13
size: few
D: NA
J: TRBJ2-4
CDR3: CASIIRGTPENIQYF
DNA: TGTGCCAGCATCATTCGCGGGACTCCGGAAAACATTCAGTACTTC

V: TRBV28
size: NA
D: NA
J: TRBJ1-1
CDR3: CASSVQDKVTEAFF
DNA: TGTGCCAGCAGTGTTCAGGATAAGGTCACTGAAGCTTTCTTT

V: TRBV4-3
size: NA
D: NA
J: TRBJ2-1
CDR3: CASSQDPLGGVGFDEQFF
DNA: TGCGCCAGCAGCCAAGATCCCCTAGGGGGGGTGGGATTCGATGAGCAGTTCTTC

V: TRBV6-5
size: NA
D: NA
J: TRBJ1-1
CDR3: CASSLNQAATEAFF
DNA: TGTGCCAGCAGTTTGAACCAGGCCGCCACTGAAGCTTTCTTT

V: TRBV5-4
size: NA
D: NA
J: TRBJ1-1
CDR3: CASSPPTAMNTEAFF
DNA: TGTGCCAGCAGCCCTCCGACAGCGATGAACACTGAAGCTTTCTTT

V: TRBV29-1
size: few
D: TRBD1
J: TRBJ1-1
CDR3: CSAKGQGNLNTEAFF
DNA: TGCAGCGCTAAGGGACAGGGGAATCTGAACACTGAAGCTTTCTTT

V: TRBV28
size: few
D: NA
J: TRBJ1-1
CDR3: CASSLPQVESFF
DNA: TGTGCCAGCAGTTTACCCCAGGTAGAGTCTTTCTTT

V: TRBV7-9
size: NA
D: TRBD1
J: TRBJ2-1
CDR3: CASSPGTGGRYNEQFF
DNA: TGTGCCAGCAGCCCAGGGACAGGGGGCCGATACAATGAGCAGTTCTTC

V: TRBV4-1
size: NA
D: TRBD1
J: TRBJ1-1
CDR3: CASSQGGQGLTAFF
DNA: TGCGCCAGCAGCCAAGGTGGACAGGGGTTAACAGCTTTCTTT

V: TRBV28
size: NA
D: NA
J: TRBJ1-1
CDR3: CASSPDRTNTEAFF
DNA: TGTGCCAGCAGTCCCGACAGGACGAACACTGAAGCTTTCTTT

V: TRBV11-1
size: NA
D: NA
J: TRBJ2-7
CDR3: CASSLNSALYYEQYF
DNA: TGTGCCAGCAGCTTAAACTCTGCCCTTTACTACGAGCAGTACTTC

V: TRBV5-1
size: NA
D: TRBD2
J: TRBJ2-3
CDR3: CASSPRTSGSTDTQYF
DNA: TGCGCCAGCAGCCCTCGGACTAGCGGTAGCACAGATACGCAGTATTTT

V: TRBV7-2
size: NA
D: TRBD2
J: TRBJ2-3
CDR3: CASSRHGERGWRDTQYF
DNA: TGTGCCAGCAGCCGCCACGGGGAGCGGGGTTGGCGGGATACGCAGTATTTT

V: TRBV4-3
size: NA
D: NA
J: TRBJ1-6
CDR3: CASSQEPREGSPLHF
DNA: TGCGCCAGCAGCCAAGAACCCAGGGAAGGGTCACCCCTCCACTTT

V: TRBV30
size: NA
D: NA
J: TRBJ2-1
CDR3: CAWSPSYNEQFF
DNA: TGTGCCTGGAGCCCTTCCTACAATGAGCAGTTCTTC

V: TRBV10-3
size: NA
D: TRBD1
J: TRBJ1-1
CDR3: CAISRQGVMNTEAFF
DNA: TGTGCCATCAGCCGACAGGGGGTTATGAACACTGAAGCTTTCTTT

V: TRBV30
size: NA
D: NA
J: TRBJ1-1
CDR3: CAWSVDRSNTEAFF
DNA: TGTGCCTGGAGTGTCGACAGGTCGAACACTGAAGCTTTCTTT

V: TRBV9
size: NA
D: NA
J: TRBJ2-7
CDR3: CASSVASAPTSYEQYF
DNA: TGTGCCAGCAGCGTAGCTTCGGCTCCGACATCCTACGAGCAGTACTTC

V: TRBV7-2
size: NA
D: NA
J: TRBJ2-1
CDR3: CASSPDTAREQFF
DNA: TGTGCCAGCAGCCCGGACACTGCGCGTGAGCAGTTCTTC

V: TRBV4-3
size: few
D: NA
J: TRBJ1-1
CDR3: CASSQARETEAFF
DNA: TGCGCCAGCAGCCAAGCGAGAGAAACTGAAGCTTTCTTT

V: TRBV13
size: few
D: NA
J: TRBJ1-5
CDR3: CASSHYAGQLPLLGQPQHF
DNA: TGTGCCAGCAGCCATTATGCTGGACAGCTTCCCTTACTGGGTCAGCCCCAGCATTTT

V: TRBV28
size: few
D: TRBD1
J: TRBJ2-1
CDR3: CASSSLTGVSSYNEQFF
DNA: TGTGCCAGCAGTTCCTTGACAGGGGTGAGCTCCTACAATGAGCAGTTCTTC

V: TRBV29-1
size: few
D: TRBD2
J: TRBJ2-1
CDR3: CSVDPGRASEQFF
DNA: TGCAGCGTTGATCCCGGGAGGGCCAGCGAGCAGTTCTTC

V: TRBV4-3
size: few
D: TRBD1
J: TRBJ1-2
CDR3: CASSQENRGGYTF
DNA: TGCGCCAGCAGCCAAGAGAACAGGGGTGGCTACACCTTC

V: TRBV28
size: few
D: TRBD1
J: TRBJ1-2
CDR3: CASSTGTAYGYTF
DNA: TGTGCCAGCAGCACCGGGACAGCCTATGGCTACACCTTC

V: TRBV6-6
size: few
D: NA
J: TRBJ1-5
CDR3: CASTQTDQPQHF
DNA: TGTGCCAGCACCCAGACAGATCAGCCCCAGCATTTT

V: TRBV28
size: few
D: TRBD1
J: TRBJ2-1
CDR3: CASSFSTGGEQFF
DNA: TGTGCCAGCAGTTTTTCTACAGGGGGTGAGCAGTTCTTC

V: TRBV28
size: few
D: NA
J: TRBJ1-1
CDR3: CASTSQAENTEAFF
DNA: TGTGCCAGCACTTCACAGGCAGAGAACACTGAAGCTTTCTTT

V: TRBV30
size: NA
D: NA
J: TRBJ2-3
CDR3: CAWSVSARAPGTDTQYF
DNA: TGTGCCTGGAGTGTCTCCGCCAGGGCCCCCGGCACAGATACGCAGTATTTT

V: TRBV28
size: NA
D: NA
J: TRBJ2-7
CDR3: CASSFPRSYEQYF
DNA: TGTGCCAGCAGTTTCCCCCGGTCCTACGAGCAGTACTTC